The 6 T cell receptor beta chains reported below all come from one sample, sequenced in a study of T cell clonality in common variable immunodeficiency. Assay used: immunoSEQ multiplex PCR; TCRdb lists only in-frame clones, some missing. The counts give about 59,000 clones, none of them seen only once; 0.7% to 0.95% is held by the top ten. Sequencing was carried out using peripheral blood mononuclear cells. The receptors were gathered from a person aged 18 to 70 in good health.

The table lists this clone with many counts. The read ends 3 residues before the CDR3 terminus; that terminus is restored from the germline J gene. The chain couples TRBV9 to TRBJ2-1, with a tentative D call TRBD2 (6 bases). Germline lookup yields CDR1 SGDLS and CDR2 YYNGEE. The V gene lost 3 bases and the J gene lost 2 bases, with 15 bases spanning the gap. The CDR3 spans 16 residues. The CDR3 bases that were read are TGTGCCAGCAGCGAGTGGGACTCGGGGGCCTACAATGAG. Encoded protein: CASSEWDSGAYNE. The entire CDR3 reads CASSEWDSGAYNEQFF.

This clone occurred many times. The sequenced part of the CDR3 DNA is TGTGCCAGCAGTGAAGGGGCTAGCGGGAGTAGGAATGAG. It translates to CASSEGASGSRNE. The whole CDR3 sequence is CASSEGASGSRNEQFF. J is TRBJ2-1 and V is TRBV6-1; 10 bases fit TRBD2. The read terminates 3 residues ahead of where the CDR3 ends, so the germline J gene completes it. J lost 7 bases, V lost 1 base, and 7 bases had no gene match. Germline loops: CDR1 MNHNS, CDR2 SASEGT. This CDR3 spans 16 amino acids.

This clone came up many times. The CDR3 is cut off 3 residues early in the read; its end comes from the germline J gene. This chain links TRBV20-1 with TRBJ2-7; TRBD2 matches at 10 bases. Germline-derived CDR1 and CDR2 are DFQATT and SNEGSKA (reference sequence). The J segment lost 1 base and the V segment lost 5 bases, leaving 5 bases of the junction unmatched. The CDR3 is made up of 14 amino acids. The part of the CDR3 DNA that was read is TGCAGTGCTTCACTAGCGGGGCTTTCCTACGAG. Its protein is CSASLAGLSYE. The whole CDR3 is CSASLAGLSYEQYF.

This clone was seen many times. The read ends 3 residues shy of where the CDR3 ends; the end is completed using the germline J gene. The chain combines TRBV10-1 with TRBJ1-4; D may be TRBD1 (6 bases). The germline CDR1 and CDR2 sequences are WNHNN and SYGVQD (reference sequence). This CDR3 is built from 15 residues. V lost 0 bases, J lost 5 bases, and 10 bases lay in between. The CDR3 DNA, read in part, is TGCGCCAGCAGTGAGTCGCAAGGGGGAAATGAAAAA. Translation gives CASSESQGGNEK. In full, the CDR3 is CASSESQGGNEKLFF.

This clone was counted many times. The CDR3 end is not reached by the read, which stops 3 residues before it; the germline J gene fills it in. The chain is built from TRBV20-1 and TRBJ2-7; D might be TRBD2 (6 bases). In germline, CDR1 is DFQATT, CDR2 SNEGSKA (reference sequence). The CDR3 sequence is 13 residues long. Trimming cost V 1 base and J 2 bases, with 9 bases left between them. CDR3 DNA, as far as it was read: TGCAGTGCTAGAGGAACTAGCACCTACGAG. It yields the protein CSARGTSTYE. The entire CDR3 protein is CSARGTSTYEQYF.

This clone was seen more than once but under ten times. The read comes to an end 3 residues before the CDR3 does, leaving the germline J gene to fill in the end. The V gene is TRBV5-5, the J gene TRBJ2-3; TRBD1 might be the D (5 bases). The CDR3 totals 15 residues. Germline loops: CDR1 SGHKS, CDR2 YYEKEE (reference sequence). The covered CDR3 bases are TGTGCCAGCAGCTCTGAACCGACAGCACATCAGCCG. Encoded protein: CASSSEPTAHQP. The complete CDR3 sequence is CASSSEPTAHQPQYF.